A single T cell receptor (beta chain) is shown here with its context. Its matching antigen is unknown. The record originates from a study of T cell responses to AZD1222 COVID-19 vaccine. CDR1 SEHNR and CDR2 FQNEAQ come from the germline V gene (reference sequence). There are 15 residues in the CDR3. After removal of 5 bases from V and 2 bases from J, the junction contained 8 bases not matched to a gene. Measured with immunoSEQ multiplex PCR; TCRdb has only the in-frame clones, and not every one. The repertoire includes 90,000 to 150,000 clones, 70% to 90% of them detected once, and 3% sits in the top ten. Study results and caveats: With dominance at 160-218 and 743-854, vaccine-associated CD4 TCRs spanned spike.

The chain uses TRBV7-9 and TRBJ1-1, with 7 bases fitting TRBD1. The sample consisted of peripheral blood, taken 28 days after the second AZD1222 dose. The source is an adult who received the AZD1222 COVID-19 vaccine. The CDR3 nucleotides read TGTGCCAGCAGCAAATGGACAGGAGCTAACACTGAAGCTTTCTTT. Translation gives CASSKWTGANTEAFF.